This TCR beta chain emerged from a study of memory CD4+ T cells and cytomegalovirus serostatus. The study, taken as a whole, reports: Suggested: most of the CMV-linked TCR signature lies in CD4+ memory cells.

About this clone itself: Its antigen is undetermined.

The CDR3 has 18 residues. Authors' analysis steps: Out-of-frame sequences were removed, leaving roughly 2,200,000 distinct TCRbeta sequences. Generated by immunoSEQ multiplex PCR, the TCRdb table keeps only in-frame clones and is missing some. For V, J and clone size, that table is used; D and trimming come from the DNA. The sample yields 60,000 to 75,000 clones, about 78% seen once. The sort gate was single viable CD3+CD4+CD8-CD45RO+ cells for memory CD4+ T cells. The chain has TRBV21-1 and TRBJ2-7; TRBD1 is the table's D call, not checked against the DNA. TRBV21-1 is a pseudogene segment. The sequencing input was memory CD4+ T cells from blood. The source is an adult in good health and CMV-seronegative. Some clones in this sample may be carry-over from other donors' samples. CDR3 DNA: TGTGCCAGCAGTAGACAGGGGGGACCAAGAGAAAGCTCCTACGAGCAGTACTTC. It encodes CASSRQGGPRESSYEQYF.